Listed here are 4 T cell receptor beta chains from one sample, sequenced in a study of memory CD4+ T cells and cytomegalovirus serostatus. Clones were read by immunoSEQ multiplex PCR, and TCRdb kept only the in-frame ones, dropping some. Among over 45,000 clones listed, around 76% were seen once. Single viable CD3+CD4+CD8-CD45RO+ cells were sorted as the memory CD4+ T cells. Sequencing input: memory CD4+ T cells from blood. The receptors were gathered from an adult in good health and CMV-seronegative.

The genes are TRBV18 and TRBJ1-4; D gene uncertain. V was trimmed by 2 bases and J by 8 bases, leaving 6 bases between them. The CDR3 has 12 residues. The germline V gene has CDR1 KGHSH and CDR2 LQKENI. CDR3 sequence (DNA): TGTGCCAGCTCACCAGGCGGGGAAAAACTGTTTTTT. This sequence encodes CASSPGGEKLFF.

This sequence joins TRBV9 and TRBJ2-3, with unresolved D. V lost 2 bases and J lost 2, with 9 bases in between. The CDR3 has 14 amino acids. Germline loops: CDR1 SGDLS, CDR2 YYNGEE. CDR3 protein: CASSVTHHTDTQYF. The CDR3 DNA sequence: TGTGCCAGCAGCGTGACTCATCACACAGATACGCAGTATTTT.

This sequence joins TRBV6-1 and TRBJ1-2, with unresolved D. V shed 1 base and J shed 5 bases, with 14 bases lying between them. The germline V gene has CDR1 MNHNS and CDR2 SASEGT. The CDR3 covers 15 residues. As DNA, the CDR3 is TGTGCCAGCAGTGAAGACCCAAGTCTTAGGTATGGCTACACCTTC. Residues: CASSEDPSLRYGYTF.

The V gene is TRBV18, the J gene TRBJ2-5; 8 nucleotides line up with TRBD2. The CDR3 totals 15 residues. V shed 3 bases and J 2 bases; nucleotides not matched to a gene: 5. Germline V lookup: CDR1 KGHSH, CDR2 LQKENI. The CDR3 DNA reads as TGTGCCAGCTCACCCAGCGGGGGCCCTCAAGAGACCCAGTACTTC. Translation: CASSPSGGPQETQYF.